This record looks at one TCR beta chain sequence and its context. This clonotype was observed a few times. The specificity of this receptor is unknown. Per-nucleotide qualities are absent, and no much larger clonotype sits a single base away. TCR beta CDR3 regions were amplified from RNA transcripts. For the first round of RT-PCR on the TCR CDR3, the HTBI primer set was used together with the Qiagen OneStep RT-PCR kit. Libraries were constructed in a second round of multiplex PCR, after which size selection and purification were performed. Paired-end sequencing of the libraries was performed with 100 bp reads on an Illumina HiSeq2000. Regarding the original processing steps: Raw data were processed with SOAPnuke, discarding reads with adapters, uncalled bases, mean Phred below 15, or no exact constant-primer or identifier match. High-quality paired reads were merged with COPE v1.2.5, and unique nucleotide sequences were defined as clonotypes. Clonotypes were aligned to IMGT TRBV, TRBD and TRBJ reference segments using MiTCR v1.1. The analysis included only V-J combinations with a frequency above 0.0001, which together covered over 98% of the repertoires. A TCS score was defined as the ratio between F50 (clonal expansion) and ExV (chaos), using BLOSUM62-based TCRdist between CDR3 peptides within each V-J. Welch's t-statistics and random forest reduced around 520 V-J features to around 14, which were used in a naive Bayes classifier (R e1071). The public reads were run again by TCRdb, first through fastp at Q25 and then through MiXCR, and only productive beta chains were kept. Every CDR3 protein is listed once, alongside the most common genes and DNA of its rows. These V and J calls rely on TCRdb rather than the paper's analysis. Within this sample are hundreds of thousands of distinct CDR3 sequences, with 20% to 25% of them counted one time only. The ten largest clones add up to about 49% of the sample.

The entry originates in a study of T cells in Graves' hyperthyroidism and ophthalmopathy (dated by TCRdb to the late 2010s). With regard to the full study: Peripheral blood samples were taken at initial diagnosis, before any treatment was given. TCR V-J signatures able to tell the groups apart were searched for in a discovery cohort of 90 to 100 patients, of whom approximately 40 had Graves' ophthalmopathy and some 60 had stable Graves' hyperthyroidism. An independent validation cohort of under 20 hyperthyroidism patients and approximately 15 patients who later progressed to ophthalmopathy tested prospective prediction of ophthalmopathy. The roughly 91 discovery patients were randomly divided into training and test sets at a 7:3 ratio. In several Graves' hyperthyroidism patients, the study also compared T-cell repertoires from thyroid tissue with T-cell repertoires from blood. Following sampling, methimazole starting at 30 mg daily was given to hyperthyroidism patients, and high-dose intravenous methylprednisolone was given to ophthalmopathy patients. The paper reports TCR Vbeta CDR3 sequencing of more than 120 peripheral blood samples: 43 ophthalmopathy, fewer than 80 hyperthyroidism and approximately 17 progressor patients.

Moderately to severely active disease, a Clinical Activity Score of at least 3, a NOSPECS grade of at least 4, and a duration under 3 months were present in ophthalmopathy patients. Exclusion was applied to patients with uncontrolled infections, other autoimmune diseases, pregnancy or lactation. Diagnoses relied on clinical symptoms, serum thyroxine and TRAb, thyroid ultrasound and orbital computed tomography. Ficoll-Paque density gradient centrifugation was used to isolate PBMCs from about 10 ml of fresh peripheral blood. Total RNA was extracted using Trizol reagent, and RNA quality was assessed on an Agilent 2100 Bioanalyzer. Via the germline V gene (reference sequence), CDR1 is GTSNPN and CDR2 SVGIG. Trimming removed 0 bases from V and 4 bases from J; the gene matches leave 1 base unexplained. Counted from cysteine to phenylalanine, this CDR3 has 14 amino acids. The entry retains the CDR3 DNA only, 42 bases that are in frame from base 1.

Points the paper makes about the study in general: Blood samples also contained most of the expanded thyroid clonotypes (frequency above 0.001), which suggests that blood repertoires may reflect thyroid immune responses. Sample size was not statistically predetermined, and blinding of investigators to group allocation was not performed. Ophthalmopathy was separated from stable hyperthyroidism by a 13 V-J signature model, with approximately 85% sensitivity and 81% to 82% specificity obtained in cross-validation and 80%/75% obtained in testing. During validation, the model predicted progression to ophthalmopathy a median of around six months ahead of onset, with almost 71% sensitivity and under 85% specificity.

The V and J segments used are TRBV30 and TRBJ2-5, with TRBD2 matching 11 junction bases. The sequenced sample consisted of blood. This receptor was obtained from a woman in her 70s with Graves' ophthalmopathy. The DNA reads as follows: TGTGCCTGGAGTGTCGGACTAGCGGGAGAGACCCAGTACTTC. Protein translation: CAWSVGLAGETQYF. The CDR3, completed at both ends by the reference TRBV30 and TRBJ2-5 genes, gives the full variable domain SQTIHQWPATLVQPVGSPLSLECTVEGTSNPNLYWYRQAAGRGLQLLFYSVGIGQISSEVPQNLSASRPQDRQFILSSKKLLLSDSGFYLCAWSVGLAGETQYFGPGTRLLVL.